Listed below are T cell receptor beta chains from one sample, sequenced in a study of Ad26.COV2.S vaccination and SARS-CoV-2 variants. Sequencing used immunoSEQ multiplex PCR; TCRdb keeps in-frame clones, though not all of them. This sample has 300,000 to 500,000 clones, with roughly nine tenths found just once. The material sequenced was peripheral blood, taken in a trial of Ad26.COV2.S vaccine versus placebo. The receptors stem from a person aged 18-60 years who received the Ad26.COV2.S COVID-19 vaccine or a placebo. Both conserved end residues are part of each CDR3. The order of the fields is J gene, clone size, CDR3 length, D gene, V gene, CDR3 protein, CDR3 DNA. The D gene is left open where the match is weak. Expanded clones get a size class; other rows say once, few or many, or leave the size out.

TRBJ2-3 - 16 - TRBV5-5 CASSFGNSPSTDTQYF TGTGCCAGCAGCTTCGGGAACAGCCCCTCCACAGATACGCAGTATTTT
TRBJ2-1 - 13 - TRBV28 CASSLGTRRQWFF TGTGCCAGCAGTTTGGGGACACGGCGGCAGTGGTTCTTC
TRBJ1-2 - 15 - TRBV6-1 CASSEALGLNYGYTF TGTGCCAGCAGTGAAGCCCTTGGGCTCAACTATGGCTACACCTTC
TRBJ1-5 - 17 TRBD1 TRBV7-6 CASSLGPGQTSNQPQHF TGTGCCAGCAGCTTAGGACCGGGACAGACGAGCAATCAGCCCCAGCATTTT
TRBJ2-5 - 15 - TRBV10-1 CASSDRQAGQETQYF TGCGCCAGCAGTGATCGGCAGGCGGGCCAAGAGACCCAGTACTTC
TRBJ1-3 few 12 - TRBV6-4 CASVDSGNTIYF TGTGCCAGTGTGGATTCCGGGAACACCATATATTTT
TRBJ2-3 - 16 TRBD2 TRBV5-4 CASSFGIAGPRDTQYF TGTGCCAGCAGCTTTGGGATAGCGGGGCCTCGGGATACGCAGTATTTT
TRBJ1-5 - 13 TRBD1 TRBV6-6 CATSTGGRQPQHF TGTGCCACCTCAACAGGGGGTCGTCAGCCCCAGCATTTT
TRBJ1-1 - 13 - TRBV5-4 CASSFTVGTEAFF TGTGCCAGCAGCTTTACTGTGGGGACTGAAGCTTTCTTT
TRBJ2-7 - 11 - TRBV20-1 CSAGGRLEQYF TGCAGTGCCGGGGGACGGCTAGAGCAGTACTTC
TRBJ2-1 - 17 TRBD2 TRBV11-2 CASSSLGGSYPYNEQFF TGTGCCAGCAGCTCTTTGGGGGGGTCCTACCCCTACAATGAGCAGTTCTTC
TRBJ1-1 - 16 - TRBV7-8 CASSSLQPSPYAEAFF TGTGCCAGCAGCTCGCTACAACCCAGCCCCTACGCTGAAGCTTTCTTT
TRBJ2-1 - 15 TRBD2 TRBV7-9 CASSFGTRYYNEQFF TGTGCCAGCAGCTTCGGGACTAGATATTACAATGAGCAGTTCTTC
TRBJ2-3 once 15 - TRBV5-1 CASSIQGGGTDTQYF TGCGCCAGCAGCATACAGGGCGGCGGCACAGATACGCAGTATTTT
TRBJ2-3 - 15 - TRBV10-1 CASSESYGPTDTQYF TGCGCCAGCAGTGAGTCCTACGGACCCACAGATACGCAGTATTTT
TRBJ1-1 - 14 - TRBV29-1 CSVDHTGLATEAFF TGCAGCGTGGATCATACAGGGTTAGCTACTGAAGCTTTCTTT
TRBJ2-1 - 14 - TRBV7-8 CASSLVGTYNEQFF TGTGCCAGCAGCTTAGTAGGGACTTACAATGAGCAGTTCTTC
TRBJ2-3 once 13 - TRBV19 CASAPQGLDTQYF TGTGCCAGTGCCCCCCAGGGCCTAGATACGCAGTATTTT
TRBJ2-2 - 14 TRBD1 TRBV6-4 CASSPDRGGGELFF TGTGCCAGCAGCCCCGACAGGGGGGGCGGGGAGCTGTTTTTT
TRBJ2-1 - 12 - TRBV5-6 CASSRGSHEQFF TGTGCCAGCAGCCGGGGGAGCCATGAGCAGTTCTTC
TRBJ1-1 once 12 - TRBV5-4 CASSLSGTEAFF TGTGCCAGCAGCTTAAGTGGCACTGAAGCTTTCTTT
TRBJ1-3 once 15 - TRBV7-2 CASSLAGDGGNTIYF TGTGCCAGCAGCTTAGCCGGGGACGGCGGAAACACCATATATTTT
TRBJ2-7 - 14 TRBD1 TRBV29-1 CSVVGTGQGTEQYF TGCAGCGTTGTGGGGACGGGACAGGGAACCGAGCAGTACTTC
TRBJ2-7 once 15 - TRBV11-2 CASSQLTGQPGEQYF TGTGCCAGCAGCCAACTTACCGGACAGCCCGGCGAGCAGTACTTC